The 23 T cell receptor beta chains given below trace back to one sample, sequenced in a study of spatial heterogeneity in lung cancer. A single record per CDR3 protein comes from TCRdb applying MiXCR to the 5' RACE reads. Of thousands of distinct CDR3 sequences in the sample, 15% to 20% were seen once. This sample's time point: sample taken at primary tumor resection. Whole RNA came from tumor, nontumor lung or frozen PBMC and was sequenced without being sorted. The source material was PBMCs, sampled at surgery. These receptors all come from a female donor with early-stage non-small cell lung cancer.

There are many counts of this clonotype. CDR3 DNA sequence: TGTGCCAGTAGTACTAGCGGTGCGAACTACAATGAGCAGTTCTTC. It specifies CASSTSGANYNEQFF. The V call is TRBV19, the J call TRBJ2-1, with 7 bases that match TRBD2. In germline, CDR1 is LNHDA, CDR2 SQIVND (reference sequence). V was clipped by 4 bases and J by 3 bases; unmatched bases: 6. The CDR3 has 15 residues.

This clonotype is medium-sized by share. The V and J genes are TRBV12-3 or TRBV12-4 and TRBJ1-2; D is unclear. This CDR3 has 12 residues. The V end was cut by 1 base, the J end by 11 bases, with 11 bases between. The CDR3 region has the DNA TGTGCCAGCAGTTTAGAAGGTGTGAGGTACACCTTC. Translation gives CASSLEGVRYTF.

This clonotype was recorded at least ten times. The DNA for the CDR3 is TGCGCCAGCAGCCAAGTCAACTTGGGATTTCCAGTATCGACCCAGCATTTT. This sequence encodes CASSQVNLGFPVSTQHF. This chain connects TRBV4-1 to TRBJ1-5; the D is unclear. V was trimmed by 1 base and J by 11 bases, leaving 24 bases between them. The CDR3 extends over 17 amino acids. Germline loops: CDR1 MGHRA, CDR2 YSYEKL.

The chain couples TRBV7-8 to TRBJ2-1; D may be TRBD2 (6 bases). V lost 4 bases to trimming and J lost 7 bases, with 11 bases between them. The CDR3 extends over 13 amino acids. Germline-derived CDR1 and CDR2 are SGHVS and FQNEAQ. CDR3 sequence reads: CASSSERGNEQFF. The CDR3 nucleotides read TGTGCCAGCAGCTCTGAACGGGGGAATGAGCAGTTCTTC.

By share, this clonotype counts as medium-sized. The genes are TRBV11-1 and TRBJ2-1, with 7 bases that match TRBD2. Germline lookup yields CDR1 SGHAT and CDR2 FQDESV (reference sequence). V lost 0 bases and J lost 8; bases outside the gene matches: 4. The CDR3 is 14 residues long. CDR3 sequence: CASSLAGGFYEQFF. CDR3 in DNA: TGTGCCAGCAGCTTAGCGGGAGGGTTTTATGAGCAGTTCTTC.

This clonotype is judged medium-sized. This chain connects TRBV6-2 or TRBV6-3 to TRBJ2-2, with 14 bases aligning to TRBD2. The CDR3 consists of 20 residues. Germline V CDR1 and CDR2: MNHEY, SVGEGT. V dropped 7 bases and J dropped 2; count of bases not matched to a gene: 15. Here the CDR3 reads CASIRAGTSGSRTNTGELFF. The CDR3 DNA is TGTGCCAGCATCCGCGCCGGGACTAGCGGGAGCCGAACCAACACCGGGGAGCTGTTTTTT.

This clonotype occurred many times. This chain links TRBV7-9 with TRBJ1-1; no reliable D call. CDR1 is SEHNR and CDR2 is FQNEAQ in the germline V gene (reference sequence). There are 14 residues in the CDR3. V was clipped by 0 bases and J by 1 base, with 6 bases between them. CDR3 bases: TGTGCCAGCAGCTTAGCGCAGCGGAACACTGAAGCTTTCTTT. Amino acid sequence: CASSLAQRNTEAFF.

By share, this clonotype counts as medium-sized. This rearrangement joins TRBV7-2 to TRBJ2-1; possibly TRBD1 or TRBD2 for D (5 bases each). The germline CDR1 and CDR2 sequences are SGHTA and FQGNSA. The CDR3 runs to 18 residues. V gave up 2 bases and J gave up 4 bases, with 21 bases separating them. The CDR3 nucleotides read TGTGCCAGCAGCTTAAGGTCTACGGGACCCCTCCTTTACAATGAGCAGTTCTTC. It encodes CASSLRSTGPLLYNEQFF.

This sequence joins TRBV29-1 and TRBJ1-3; D is undetermined. Germline V gene data show CDR1 as SQVTM and CDR2 as ANQGSEA. The CDR3 has 13 amino acids. The V end lost 5 bases, the J end lost 5 bases, and 13 bases lay between the germline ends. This CDR3 reads CSVKLVGRNTIYF. The CDR3 DNA follows: TGCAGCGTTAAACTGGTCGGGAGAAACACCATATATTTT.

This clonotype rates as medium-sized (0.01 to 0.1%). The rearrangement links TRBV11-2 to TRBJ1-5, with a tentative D call TRBD1 (5 bases). Germline V gene sequence: CDR1 SGHAT, CDR2 FQNNGV. This CDR3 comprises 15 residues. The ends were cut back, 0 bases at V and 3 bases at J, with 9 bases in the middle. The CDR3 DNA follows: TGTGCCAGCAGCTTAGAGGCAGGGTTCAATCAGCCCCAGCATTTT. Its translation is CASSLEAGFNQPQHF.

This clonotype is classed as medium-sized. The chain carries TRBV5-1 and TRBJ2-1; D is possibly TRBD2 (6 bases). Germline loops: CDR1 SGHRS, CDR2 YFSETQ. V lost 2 bases and J 6 bases, leaving 12 bases between the germline ends. The CDR3 covers 14 residues. The CDR3 DNA is TGCGCCAGCAGCTTTAAGGACTACTCCAATGAGCAGTTCTTC. This codes for CASSFKDYSNEQFF.

In this sample, this clonotype turned up a few times. This chain joins TRBV29-1 and TRBJ2-1; 8 bases match TRBD2. The V gene's germline CDR1 is SQVTM and CDR2 ANQGSEA. The CDR3 contains 16 residues. Trimming at V came to 3 bases and at J to 12 bases, leaving 19 bases not matched to a gene. CDR3 loop: CSVEWLAGKDSGGQFF. The CDR3 DNA reads TGCAGCGTTGAGTGGCTAGCGGGCAAAGACTCAGGAGGGCAGTTCTTC.

By share of the sample, this clonotype is medium-sized. The chain combines TRBV5-1 with TRBJ2-3; TRBD1 or TRBD2 may be the D gene (5 bases each). Germline V lookup: CDR1 SGHRS, CDR2 YFSETQ. Trimming left V 0 bases short and J 4 bases short, with 12 bases between. The CDR3 consists of 15 residues. The CDR3 loop reads CASSLEGRPPDTQYF. The CDR3 region has the DNA TGCGCCAGCAGCTTGGAGGGGAGACCCCCAGATACGCAGTATTTT.

In this sample, this clonotype is large (0.1 to 1%). J is TRBJ2-7 and V is TRBV5-6; 7 nucleotides line up with TRBD1. With V trimmed by 2 bases and J by 2 bases, 4 bases remained unmatched. Germline V gives CDR1 SGHDT, CDR2 YYEEEE. The CDR3 is 14 amino acids. CDR3 sequence reads: CASSFRDSPYEQYF. The CDR3, as DNA: TGTGCCAGCAGCTTCCGGGACAGCCCCTACGAGCAGTACTTC.

Sample share makes this clonotype medium-sized (0.01 to 0.1%). The J gene is TRBJ2-5, the V gene TRBV25-1; D uncertain. The V end lost 2 bases, the J end lost 0 bases, and 7 bases lay between the germline ends. The CDR3 has 14 amino acids. The germline gives CDR1 MGHDK, CDR2 SYGVNS. This chain's CDR3 is CASSERGHQETQYF. The CDR3 DNA reads TGTGCCAGCAGTGAACGCGGCCACCAAGAGACCCAGTACTTC.

This clonotype is classed as medium-sized. The chain links TRBV6-5 to TRBJ1-1; D is uncertain. Germline lookup yields CDR1 MNHEY and CDR2 SVGAGI. CDR3 length: 14 amino acids. V lost 5 bases to trimming and J lost 2 bases, with 12 bases between them. The CDR3 protein is CASSLDGFNTEAFF. For the CDR3, the DNA is TGTGCCAGCAGTCTCGACGGTTTTAACACTGAAGCTTTCTTT.

This clonotype is labeled as medium-sized. V gene TRBV20-1 combines with J gene TRBJ2-1; TRBD1 might be the D (6 bases). V shed 0 bases and J shed 9 bases, with 9 bases lying between them. The germline CDR1 and CDR2 sequences are DFQATT and SNEGSKA (reference sequence). CDR3 length equals 12 residues. CDR3 in DNA: TGCAGTGCTAGAGATCAGGGGCTTGAGCAGTTCTTC. As protein: CSARDQGLEQFF.

This clonotype has a handful of counts. This chain connects TRBV20-1 to TRBJ2-3; TRBD1 is a possible D gene (6 bases). This CDR3 contains 13 residues. The V gene's germline CDR1 is DFQATT and CDR2 SNEGSKA (reference sequence). Trimming removed 1 base from V and 2 bases from J, with 7 bases in between. DNA of the CDR3: TGCAGTGCTAGAGGGACAGACACAGATACGCAGTATTTT. Translated, it gives CSARGTDTDTQYF.

At least ten counts were recorded for this clonotype. The CDR3 spells CASSATQYF. In DNA, the CDR3 is TGTGCCAGCAGCGCGACCCAGTACTTC. V and J are TRBV5-8 and TRBJ2-5; D gene ambiguous. Germline V gives CDR1 SGHTS, CDR2 YDEGEE. The CDR3 loop spans 9 amino acids. V was pared by 4 bases and J by 7 bases, with 2 bases between. Full variable domain (remainder filled in from reference TRBV5-8 and TRBJ2-5): EAGVTQSPTHLIKTRGQQATLRCSPISGHTSVYWYQQALGLGLQFLLWYDEGEERNRGNFPPRFSGRQFPNYSSELNVNALELEDSALYLCASSATQYFGPGTRLLVL.

This clonotype is medium-sized in the sample. The rearrangement joins TRBV27 to TRBJ1-2; tentatively, D is TRBD1 (6 bases). The CDR3 consists of 12 residues. CDR1 is MNHEY and CDR2 is SMNVEV in the germline V gene (reference sequence). V was cut by 8 bases and J by 8 bases, with 15 bases left in between. The chain's CDR3 is CASGTGFWGYTF. The CDR3 DNA sequence: TGTGCCAGCGGAACAGGGTTTTGGGGCTACACCTTC.

This clonotype came up many times. J is TRBJ2-3 and V is TRBV5-1; no firm D call. With 4 bases removed from V and 0 bases from J, the gap between germline ends came to 12 bases. This CDR3 spans 15 amino acids. CDR1 SGHRS and CDR2 YFSETQ come from the germline V gene. Here the CDR3 reads CASSPGETSTDTQYF. The CDR3 DNA reads TGCGCCAGCAGCCCCGGAGAGACTAGCACAGATACGCAGTATTTT.

There are a few counts of this clonotype. This chain connects TRBV9 to TRBJ2-1; a weak D match, TRBD2 (6 bases). This CDR3 has 13 amino acids. With 3 bases removed from V and 6 bases from J, the gap between germline ends came to 10 bases. CDR1 is SGDLS, CDR2 YYNGEE, per germline. The CDR3 sequence: CASSATSSNEQFF. The DNA for the CDR3 is TGTGCCAGCAGCGCTACTAGCAGCAATGAGCAGTTCTTC.

This clonotype was found a few times. This chain links TRBV9 with TRBJ2-5, with D perhaps TRBD2 (6 bases). The length of the CDR3 is 16 residues. CDR1 is SGDLS, CDR2 YYNGEE, per germline. Trimming took off 0 bases at V and 5 bases at J, with 17 bases between the two ends. The CDR3 coding sequence is TGTGCCAGCAGCGTAGTCGGCCTAGCGACTGACGAGACCCAGTACTTC. This translates into CASSVVGLATDETQYF. Filled out from reference TRBV9 and TRBJ2-5, the complete variable domain reads DSGVTQTPKHLITATGQRVTLRCSPRSGDLSVYWYQQSLDQGLQFLIQYYNGEERAKGNILERFSAQQFPDLHSELNLSSLELGDSALYFCASSVVGLATDETQYFGPGTRLLVL.